Described below is a single T cell receptor (beta chain) sequence and its context. Other DNA sequences in this specimen translate into the identical CDR3. This entry is derived from a study of shared clonotypes between healthy human individuals. As for the study in general: Three CD4 naive, three CD4 memory, two CD8 naive and one CD8 memory plate were used per donor.

Evenly divided among several immunoSEQ plates was the genomic DNA of each subset. Study processing details: Junction-only immunoSEQ sequences carried no quality scores, so filtering differed. Some clones are missing from TCRdb's copy, which holds only in-frame ones; the method was immunoSEQ multiplex PCR. D and trimming were read from the DNA, whereas the V and J calls and clone size are those reported in that table. The sample lists about 2.3 million clones; 92% were seen once. The healthy adult donors were HIV-negative and reported no recent acute infections or vaccinations. Germline values: CDR1 SGHRS, CDR2 YFSETQ. The V and J ends lost 4 bases and 0 bases respectively, with 6 bases between them. The length of the CDR3 is 13 residues.

The sequencing sample was made of naive CD4+ T cells from PBMCs. Subset here: CD45RA+ positively selected. The receptor comes from a man aged 18 to 30 in good health. Some clones in this sample may be carry-over from other donors' samples. V is TRBV5-1 and J is TRBJ2-3; no definite D call. The CDR3 here is CASSPASTDTQYF. The CDR3 DNA reads as TGCGCCAGCAGCCCAGCTAGCACAGATACGCAGTATTTT.